Below are 26 T cell receptor beta chains sequenced from a single sample in a study of OX40 agonist ivuxolimab in advanced cancers. The table came from immunoSEQ multiplex PCR; TCRdb's copy has only in-frame clones and leaves some out. The profile shows some 44,000 clones, around 80% of them singletons. This specimen consisted of CD4+ or CD8+ T cells sorted from blood, obtained in a trial of the OX40 agonist ivuxolimab. All receptors come from an adult with an advanced solid tumor such as melanoma, head and neck, liver or kidney cancer.

The chain employs TRBV5-5 and TRBJ1-3; 11 bases align to TRBD1. Trimming removed 1 base from V and 1 base from J; junction bases left unmatched: 4. The CDR3 length is 17 residues. Germline CDR1 reads SGHKS; CDR2 reads YYEKEE (reference sequence). The CDR3 region has the DNA TGTGCCAGCAGCTTGTCTGGGACAGGGGGTTCTGGAAACACCATATATTTT. Translating gives CASSLSGTGGSGNTIYF. Complete variable domain (other parts from reference TRBV5-5 and TRBJ1-3): DAGVTQSPTHLIKTRGQQVTLRCSPISGHKSVSWYQQVLGQGPQFIFQYYEKEERGRGNFPDRFSARQFPNYSSELNVNALLLGDSALYLCASSLSGTGGSGNTIYFGEGSWLTVV.

This chain connects TRBV6-5 to TRBJ2-1; no definite D call. The CDR3 is made up of 9 amino acids. Trimming cost V 11 bases and J 10 bases, with 9 bases left between them. Germline V gene lookup returns CDR1 MNHEY and CDR2 SVGAGI. The CDR3 DNA reads as TGTGCCGTTGGACGAGAGCAGTTCTTC. The encoded protein is CAVGREQFF.

The gene calls are TRBV30 and TRBJ2-1; D perhaps matches TRBD1 (5 bases). Germline lookup yields CDR1 GTSNPN and CDR2 SVGIG (reference sequence). This CDR3 region has 18 residues. V was cut by 2 bases and J by 4 bases, with 24 bases left in between. The CDR3 loop reads CAWSPETSARTLYNEQFF. Written as DNA, the CDR3 is TGTGCCTGGAGTCCAGAGACTTCGGCTAGGACACTATACAATGAGCAGTTCTTC.

The chain uses TRBV18 and TRBJ2-2, with TRBD2 identical over 7 bases. Germline CDR1 KGHSH, CDR2 LQKENI. Losses at the gene ends were 2 bases for V and 5 bases for J; bases not matched to a gene: 2. The CDR3 has 14 residues. The CDR3 reads CASSPGRETGELFF. CDR3 nucleotides: TGTGCCAGCTCACCAGGGCGGGAGACCGGGGAGCTGTTTTTT.

This chain connects TRBV5-1 to TRBJ2-5, with D perhaps being TRBD1 or TRBD2 (5 bases each). V was clipped by 0 bases and J by 4 bases, with 10 bases between them. From germline, CDR1 is SGHRS and CDR2 YFSETQ. This CDR3 has 14 amino acids. CDR3 nucleotides: TGCGCCAGCAGCTTGGGAGCAGGGAGAGAGACCCAGTACTTC. Translation gives CASSLGAGRETQYF.

This clone was detected a few times. The genes are TRBV5-5 and TRBJ2-1; possible D gene TRBD1, 6 bases. V lost 4 bases, J lost 5 bases, and 22 bases lay in between. The CDR3 sequence is 17 residues long. Germline CDR1 reads SGHKS; CDR2 reads YYEKEE (reference sequence). Here the CDR3 DNA reads TGTGCCAGCAGCCCCCGGCAATTCAGGGGTTACAACAATGAGCAGTTCTTC. Amino acids: CASSPRQFRGYNNEQFF.

The chain couples TRBV30 to TRBJ2-1; D ambiguous. Per the germline V gene, CDR1 is GTSNPN and CDR2 is SVGIG (reference sequence). The CDR3 has 16 amino acids. V lost 3 bases and J 7 bases, leaving 22 bases between the germline ends. CDR3 nucleotide sequence: TGTGCCTGGAGCCCCCCTTTAGGGCTATATATGAATGAGCAGTTCTTC. Its protein product is CAWSPPLGLYMNEQFF. Variable domain in full (rest from reference TRBV30 and TRBJ2-1): SQTIHQWPATLVQPVGSPLSLECTVEGTSNPNLYWYRQAAGRGLQLLFYSVGIGQISSEVPQNLSASRPQDRQFILSSKKLLLSDSGFYLCAWSPPLGLYMNEQFFGPGTRLTVL.

This clone was picked up a small number of times. The CDR3 DNA follows: TGTGCCAGCAGCTTACGGGGGTTAAGGGGAAACACCATATATTTT. Translation gives CASSLRGLRGNTIYF. The chain is built from TRBV5-6 and TRBJ1-3, with D perhaps matching TRBD1 (5 bases). This CDR3 has 15 residues. Germline values: CDR1 SGHDT, CDR2 YYEEEE. The V and J ends lost 2 bases and 4 bases respectively, with 13 bases between them. Drawing the rest from reference TRBV5-6 and TRBJ1-3, the complete variable domain is DAGVTQSPTHLIKTRGQQVTLRCSPKSGHDTVSWYQQALGQGPQFIFQYYEEEERQRGNFPDRFSGHQFPNYSSELNVNALLLGDSALYLCASSLRGLRGNTIYFGEGSWLTVV.

This chain joins TRBV27 and TRBJ2-5; 7 bases line up with TRBD1. Germline-derived CDR1 and CDR2 are MNHEY and SMNVEV (reference sequence). The ends lost 3 bases at V and 4 bases at J; junction bases unmatched: 2. This CDR3 comprises 13 residues. CDR3 protein: CASSFTGVETQYF. The CDR3 DNA is TGTGCCAGCAGTTTTACAGGGGTAGAGACCCAGTACTTC.

Points on this clone: The same CDR3 is also encoded by other DNA sequences in this sample. The chain employs TRBV11-2 and TRBJ2-5; 8 positions agree with TRBD1. In germline, CDR1 is SGHAT, CDR2 FQNNGV. The trim removed 5 bases at V and 5 bases at J, leaving 10 bases unmatched. The CDR3 is 15 amino acids. The CDR3 sequence: CASSPGQGRVETQYF. Here the CDR3 DNA reads TGTGCCAGCAGCCCCGGACAGGGTAGAGTGGAGACCCAGTACTTC.

The chain uses TRBV7-9 and TRBJ2-2; D is unclear. Germline CDR1 is SEHNR and CDR2 is FQNEAQ (reference sequence). Trimming took 3 bases from V and 7 from J, leaving 9 bases between them. The length of the CDR3 is 13 residues. Written as DNA, the CDR3 is TGTGCCAGCAGCTTGCATGGGGACGGGGAGCTGTTTTTT. Translating gives CASSLHGDGELFF.

This sequence joins TRBV29-1 and TRBJ1-5; D unclear. The CDR3 contains 12 residues. Germline CDR1 SQVTM, CDR2 ANQGSEA. Deletions cut 4 bases from V and 4 bases from J, with 8 bases between. CDR3 bases: TGCAGCGTTGGGGCTGAAAATCAGCCCCAGCATTTT. This sequence encodes CSVGAENQPQHF. Full variable domain (remainder filled in from reference TRBV29-1 and TRBJ1-5): SAVISQKPSRDICQRGTSLTIQCQVDSQVTMMFWYRQQPGQSLTLIATANQGSEATYESGFVIDKFPISRPNLTFSTLTVSNMSPEDSSIYLCSVGAENQPQHFGDGTRLSIL.

CDR3 amino acids: CAISEGQNLYEQYF. CDR3 in DNA: TGTGCCATCAGTGAGGGGCAGAATCTGTACGAGCAGTACTTC. The chain joins TRBV10-3 to TRBJ2-5, with no clear D. The DNA end is a closer match to TRBJ2-7, so the J assignment may be wrong. Germline CDR1 ENHRY, CDR2 SYGVKD. This CDR3 comprises 14 residues.

The chain carries TRBV6-1 and TRBJ1-2, with TRBD1 as a possible D gene (6 bases). The V gene's germline CDR1 is MNHNS and CDR2 SASEGT. V shed 1 base and J shed 4 bases, with 13 bases lying between them. The CDR3 is 15 residues long. The CDR3 loop is CASSEGAGGFYGYTF. In DNA form, the CDR3 reads TGTGCCAGCAGTGAAGGCGCGGGGGGCTTCTATGGCTACACCTTC.

The chain employs TRBV5-6 and TRBJ1-6, with 8 bases matching TRBD1. The CDR3 has 14 amino acids. Germline assignment: CDR1 SGHDT and CDR2 YYEEEE. V was clipped by 0 bases and J by 7 bases; unmatched bases: 0. This CDR3 reads CASSLDRGNSPLHF. As DNA, the CDR3 is TGTGCCAGCAGCTTGGACAGGGGGAATTCACCCCTCCACTTT.

The V call is TRBV30, the J call TRBJ2-3; 9 bases align to TRBD2. The germline CDR1 and CDR2 sequences are GTSNPN and SVGIG (reference sequence). V gave up 0 bases and J gave up 4 bases; unmatched junction bases: 5. The CDR3 totals 15 residues. CDR3 in DNA: TGTGCCTGGAGTGTAGGACTAGCGCGCTCAGATACGCAGTATTTT. Protein product: CAWSVGLARSDTQYF. The full variable domain, completed using reference TRBV30 and TRBJ2-3, is SQTIHQWPATLVQPVGSPLSLECTVEGTSNPNLYWYRQAAGRGLQLLFYSVGIGQISSEVPQNLSASRPQDRQFILSSKKLLLSDSGFYLCAWSVGLARSDTQYFGPGTRLTVL.

The chain uses TRBV19 and TRBJ1-5; TRBD1 aligns across 7 bases. CDR1 is LNHDA and CDR2 is SQIVND in the germline V gene (reference sequence). Trimming cost V 6 bases and J 9 bases; bases outside gene matches: 11. This CDR3 region has 14 residues. The CDR3 DNA is TGTGCCAGTAGGCCGGGTGACAGGGTTCGGCCCCAGCATTTT. Residues: CASRPGDRVRPQHF.

This chain joins TRBV19 and TRBJ2-1; perhaps TRBD1 as D (5 bases). CDR3 length: 15 amino acids. Trimming shortened V by 5 bases and J by 2 bases, and 13 bases separated the two germline ends. Germline CDR1 reads LNHDA; CDR2 reads SQIVND (reference sequence). CDR3 loop: CASSRPDTAYNEQFF. CDR3 sequence (DNA): TGTGCCAGTAGTCGCCCGGACACTGCCTACAATGAGCAGTTCTTC.

This clone was counted once. V gene TRBV7-2 combines with J gene TRBJ2-3; D not certain. V shed 7 bases and J shed 6 bases, with 14 bases lying between them. Looked up from germline, CDR1 is SGHTA and CDR2 is FQGNSA. The CDR3 extends over 13 amino acids. Here the CDR3 DNA reads TGTGCCAGCACGACGCAACCCTGGGATACGCAGTATTTT. The encoded protein is CASTTQPWDTQYF.

V is TRBV6-1 and J is TRBJ1-1; 8 bases are a match to TRBD1. J gave up 2 bases and V 6 bases, and 5 bases lay outside the gene matches. Germline values: CDR1 MNHNS, CDR2 SASEGT. The CDR3 is made up of 14 amino acids. The DNA for the CDR3 is TGTGCCAGCAGAAGGACAGGGCGTAACACTGAAGCTTTCTTT. It yields the protein CASRRTGRNTEAFF.

The chain recombines TRBV29-1 with TRBJ2-1; TRBD1 matches 7 bases. The CDR3 extends over 12 amino acids. The ends lost 5 bases at V and 9 bases at J; junction bases unmatched: 7. CDR1 and CDR2 from the germline V gene are SQVTM and ANQGSEA. CDR3 DNA sequence: TGCAGCGTTCGGACAGGTCCTCTTGAGCAGTTCTTC. Protein product: CSVRTGPLEQFF.

In nucleotides, the CDR3 is TGTGCCAGCAGGGTGGGCAGCCGTTATGGCTACACCTTC. Its protein product is CASRVGSRYGYTF. The chain combines TRBV19 with TRBJ1-2; perhaps TRBD1 as D (5 bases). Germline V gives CDR1 LNHDA, CDR2 SQIVND (reference sequence). Trimming took off 9 bases at V and 5 bases at J, with 16 bases between the two ends. The CDR3 spans 13 residues. The full variable domain, rest sourced from reference TRBV19 and TRBJ1-2, is DGGITQSPKYLFRKEGQNVTLSCEQNLNHDAMYWYRQDPGQGLRLIYYSQIVNDFQKGDIAEGYSVSREKKESFPLTVTSAQKNPTAFYLCASRVGSRYGYTFGSGTRLTVV.

The chain recombines TRBV4-3 with TRBJ2-7, with 13 bases fitting TRBD2. The CDR3 covers 17 residues. Germline V CDR1 and CDR2: LGHNA, YSLEER. V lost 4 bases and J lost 0; bases outside the gene matches: 6. The CDR3 sequence: CASSLRTSGSNSYEQYF. In DNA form, the CDR3 reads TGCGCCAGCAGCCTTCGGACTAGCGGGAGTAACTCCTACGAGCAGTACTTC.

The rearrangement links TRBV20-1 to TRBJ2-3, with D hard to call. The CDR3 loop spans 10 amino acids. The V gene's germline CDR1 is DFQATT and CDR2 SNEGSKA (reference sequence). V lost 6 bases and J lost 7, with 8 bases in between. The CDR3 sequence: CSAAPNTQYF. For the CDR3, the DNA is TGCAGTGCCGCTCCAAATACGCAGTATTTT.

This chain uses TRBV6-6 with TRBJ1-4; D call uncertain. V lost 7 bases to trimming and J lost 8 bases, with 20 bases between them. Germline lookup yields CDR1 MNHNY and CDR2 SVGAGI (reference sequence). The CDR3 is 15 amino acids. The CDR3 loop is CASTSAATWTEKLFF. In DNA form, the CDR3 reads TGTGCCAGCACGTCTGCGGCCACCTGGACCGAAAAACTGTTTTTT.

The CDR3 sequence is CASSSGTGSDEQFF. As DNA, the CDR3 is TGTGCCAGCTCCTCCGGAACAGGGTCCGATGAGCAGTTCTTC. The rearrangement links TRBV18 to TRBJ2-1; TRBD1 is a possible D gene (6 bases). Trimming left V 6 bases short and J 8 bases short, with 17 bases between. This CDR3 comprises 14 residues. CDR1 KGHSH and CDR2 LQKENI come from the germline V gene.